This is a list of T cell receptor beta chains from one sample in a study of early T cells in non-severe SARS-CoV-2 infection. TCRdb recomputed calls from the 5' RACE reads with MiXCR, one row per CDR3 protein. Seen here are 75,000 to 95,000 distinct CDR3 sequences, around 16% observed once, and the top ten hold around 5%. Sequencing used whole blood, obtained at baseline. The receptors shown here come from an adult who was a healthcare worker with PCR-confirmed SARS-CoV-2 infection or an uninfected control (not recorded which). Each CDR3 is given with its conserved first and last residue. The D gene is left open where the match is weak. Clone size is not always given. Where it is, it says once, few, many or a class for expanded clones.

TRBJ2-1 | NA | NA | TRBV11-2 | TGTGCCAGCAGCTTAGGGGGTCTCCCGGAGGAGTCCTCCTACAATGAGCAGTTCTTC | CASSLGGLPEESSYNEQFF
TRBJ1-2 | many | TRBD1 | TRBV4-1 | TGCGCCAGCAGCCAAGAGAACAGGGGAAACTATGGCTACACCTTC | CASSQENRGNYGYTF
TRBJ1-3 | few | NA | TRBV9 | TGTGCCAGCAGCCTGACAGATTCAGGAAACACCATATATTTT | CASSLTDSGNTIYF
TRBJ2-7 | NA | TRBD1 | TRBV18 | TGTGCCAGCTCACCTCCCGGGACAGGGTTCTACGAGCAGTACTTC | CASSPPGTGFYEQYF
TRBJ2-1 | few | NA | TRBV12-2 | TGTGCAAGTCGCTTAGCCCAACAACCGCCCACTAAGGATGAGCAGTTCTTC | CASRLAQQPPTKDEQFF
TRBJ2-7 | NA | NA | TRBV3-1 | TGTGCCAGCAGCCGGGGGACGGACGAGCAGTACTTC | CASSRGTDEQYF
TRBJ2-7 | NA | NA | TRBV20-1 | TGCAGTGCTAGTAAAATTCCCCCCGGAGAGCAGTACTTC | CSASKIPPGEQYF
TRBJ2-7 | many | TRBD1 | TRBV2 | TGTGCCAGCAGTGAAGCCCCGGGACAGGGCTCCCCCGAGCAGTACTTC | CASSEAPGQGSPEQYF
TRBJ2-7 | NA | NA | TRBV7-8 | TGTGCCAGCTTGGAAACTCAGAGCGACGAGCAGTACTTC | CASLETQSDEQYF
TRBJ2-1 | few | NA | TRBV28 | TGTGCCAGCAGGAGACAGGTGGGCGATGAGCAGTTCTTC | CASRRQVGDEQFF
TRBJ2-7 | NA | TRBD2 | TRBV29-1 | TGCAGCGTTGAAGTATCGATGTTGGCGGGAGAAGAGCAGTACTTC | CSVEVSMLAGEEQYF
TRBJ2-2 | NA | TRBD2 | TRBV7-2 | TGTGCCAGCAGCTTGCTAGCGGGAGCCACCGGGGAGCTGTTTTTT | CASSLLAGATGELFF
TRBJ2-2 | many | TRBD2 | TRBV6-2/TRBV6-3 | TGTGCCAGCAGTTGGGCGGGAGCGAACACCGGGGAGCTGTTTTTT | CASSWAGANTGELFF
TRBJ2-7 | many | TRBD1 | TRBV20-1 | TGCAGTGTTCTCGGGACAGGGTCCTACGAGCAGTACTTC | CSVLGTGSYEQYF